What follows are 23 T cell receptor beta chains derived from one specimen sequenced in a study of identical twins (dated by TCRdb to the mid-2010s). Library preparation was by 5' RACE. TCRdb shows the sequencer as Illumina HiSeq 2000. TCRdb trimmed the raw reads at Q25, called clones with MiXCR and kept productive beta chains. Here each entry gathers all rows of one CDR3 protein and keeps the most common genes and DNA. The sample contains over 600,000 distinct CDR3 sequences, approximately 21% of them found a single time. 4.3% of the sample is held by the ten biggest clonotypes. This sample was also put to use in a study of T cells expressing NK-cell markers.

Sequenced material: PBMCs. These receptors were taken from a woman younger than 35 in good health.

This clonotype was seen many times. The chain employs TRBV7-9 and TRBJ1-5, with D hard to call. The V gene's germline CDR1 is SEHNR and CDR2 FQNEAQ (reference sequence). CDR3 length: 13 residues. Trimming removed 1 base from V and 9 bases from J, with 10 bases in between. CDR3 coding DNA: TGTGCCAGCAGCTTAGGAGGTCCGGGGCCCCAGCATTTT. Translating it yields CASSLGGPGPQHF.

This clonotype was observed a few times. The V and J genes are TRBV5-1 and TRBJ2-1; D not resolved. In germline, CDR1 is SGHRS, CDR2 YFSETQ. With 4 bases removed from V and 9 bases from J, the gap between germline ends came to 11 bases. This CDR3 is 12 amino acids long. Here the CDR3 DNA reads TGCGCCAGCAGCGTCACCGATGGTGAGCAGTTCTTC. Protein product: CASSVTDGEQFF.

The rearrangement links TRBV9 to TRBJ2-1, with 15 bases matching TRBD2. Losses at the gene ends were 4 bases for V and 7 bases for J; bases not matched to a gene: 9. The CDR3 contains 17 residues. Germline V CDR1 and CDR2: SGDLS, YYNGEE. The CDR3 spells CASSPEGTSGGRNEQFF. In DNA form, the CDR3 reads TGTGCCAGCAGCCCCGAGGGGACTAGCGGGGGGCGGAATGAGCAGTTCTTC. Full variable domain (missing parts from reference TRBV9 and TRBJ2-1): DSGVTQTPKHLITATGQRVTLRCSPRSGDLSVYWYQQSLDQGLQFLIQYYNGEERAKGNILERFSAQQFPDLHSELNLSSLELGDSALYFCASSPEGTSGGRNEQFFGPGTRLTVL.

The V and J genes are TRBV12-3 or TRBV12-4 and TRBJ1-1; 10 bases map to TRBD1. V lost 5 bases and J lost 5; bases outside the gene matches: 8. This CDR3 has 15 residues. The CDR3 region is CASSPTGTGETEAFF. In nucleotides, the CDR3 is TGTGCCAGCAGTCCGACCGGGACAGGGGAGACTGAAGCTTTCTTT.

This clonotype was detected a few times. The rearrangement links TRBV12-3 or TRBV12-4 to TRBJ1-4; D may be TRBD1 (5 bases). V lost 5 bases and J lost 10, with 14 bases in between. The CDR3 loop spans 13 amino acids. The CDR3 coding sequence is TGTGCCAGCAGTCTCAGGGTAACGGGAAAACTGTTTTTT. Its translation: CASSLRVTGKLFF.

This chain joins TRBV6-1 and TRBJ2-3; TRBD1 aligns across 8 bases. The CDR3 is made up of 14 amino acids. CDR1 and CDR2 (germline): MNHNS, SASEGT. V lost 8 bases and J lost 1; bases outside the gene matches: 5. CDR3 residues: CASLRGPRTDTQYF. The CDR3 DNA reads as TGTGCCAGCCTCAGGGGGCCTCGCACAGATACGCAGTATTTT.

This clonotype was counted between two and nine times. The chain employs TRBV12-3 or TRBV12-4 and TRBJ2-3; 12 nucleotides align to TRBD2. The CDR3 runs to 16 residues. V lost 5 bases to trimming and J lost 3 bases; unmatched junction nucleotides: 6. CDR3 in amino acids: CASSGLAGLFTDTQYF. The CDR3 DNA is TGTGCCAGCAGTGGACTAGCGGGGCTGTTTACAGATACGCAGTATTTT.

The rearrangement uses TRBV5-6 and TRBJ2-7, with TRBD2 identical over 7 bases. Germline V gene data show CDR1 as SGHDT and CDR2 as YYEEEE. The J segment lost 1 base and the V segment lost 0 bases, leaving 4 bases of the junction unmatched. The CDR3 loop spans 15 amino acids. For the CDR3, the DNA is TGTGCCAGCAGCTTGGTTTCTAGCGGTTCCTACGAGCAGTACTTC. Protein: CASSLVSSGSYEQYF.

The sample holds a few counts of this clonotype. Here the CDR3 reads CASSPGTRKQFF. As DNA, the CDR3 is TGTGCCAGCAGCCCCGGGACACGCAAGCAGTTCTTC. The chain employs TRBV7-9 and TRBJ2-1; the D gene is possibly TRBD1 (6 bases). The germline V gene has CDR1 SEHNR and CDR2 FQNEAQ (reference sequence). Trimming stripped 5 bases from V and 11 bases from J, with 13 bases between. The CDR3 runs 12 residues.

As for this clonotype: The germline gene is not matched at one end of the junction; a read error may be the cause. The chain links TRBV20-1 to TRBJ1-2; 11 bases line up with TRBD1. Germline values: CDR1 DFQATT, CDR2 SNEGSKA (reference sequence). This CDR3 is built from 13 residues. The CDR3 protein is CSASLVGTGGLSF. The CDR3 nucleotides read TGCAGTGCTAGCCTTGTGGGGACAGGGGGTCTGTCCTTC.

The chain recombines TRBV5-1 with TRBJ1-2, with 8 bases that match TRBD1. The CDR3 contains 14 residues. V was pared by 3 bases and J by 3 bases, with 4 bases of the junction left unmatched. The V gene's germline CDR1 is SGHRS and CDR2 YFSETQ. This chain's CDR3 is CASSSDRADYGYTF. The CDR3, as DNA: TGCGCCAGCAGCTCGGACAGGGCAGACTATGGCTACACCTTC.

V gene TRBV4-2 combines with J gene TRBJ2-7; 11 bases align to TRBD2. Germline CDR1 reads LGHNA; CDR2 reads YNFKEQ. The CDR3 runs to 16 residues. Trimming took 2 bases from V and 0 from J; bases not matched to a gene: 3. This chain's CDR3 is CASSQISGGGSYEQYF. The CDR3 coding sequence is TGTGCCAGCAGCCAAATTAGCGGGGGGGGCTCCTACGAGCAGTACTTC.

The rearrangement links TRBV12-3 or TRBV12-4 to TRBJ1-3; 8 nucleotides agree with TRBD1. V lost 6 bases, J lost 3 bases, and 4 bases stayed unmatched. The CDR3 has 14 residues. CDR3 sequence: CASRPTGVGNTIYF. The CDR3 nucleotides read TGTGCCAGCAGGCCGACAGGGGTTGGAAACACCATATATTTT.

There are a few counts of this clonotype. The chain carries TRBV7-2 and TRBJ2-1; D is undetermined. Deletions cut 0 bases from V and 12 bases from J, with 6 bases between. Germline loops: CDR1 SGHTA, CDR2 FQGNSA. There are 11 residues in the CDR3. The CDR3 region has the DNA TGTGCCAGCAGCTTAGCGCTCTGGCAGTTCTTC. Its protein product is CASSLALWQFF.

This clonotype was found a few times. The V gene is TRBV5-1, the J gene TRBJ2-7; D is perhaps TRBD1 (5 bases). In germline, CDR1 is SGHRS, CDR2 YFSETQ. V shed 4 bases and J shed 4 bases, with 12 bases lying between them. This CDR3 comprises 13 residues. This CDR3 is CASSPGHVYEQYF. CDR3 bases: TGCGCCAGCAGCCCTGGACACGTTTACGAGCAGTACTTC.

The gene calls are TRBV4-2 and TRBJ2-3, with TRBD2 identical over 16 bases. The CDR3 consists of 18 residues. Germline V lookup: CDR1 LGHNA, CDR2 YNFKEQ. The V gene end was trimmed by 4 bases and the J gene end by 0 bases; junction bases not matched to a gene: 4. In nucleotides, the CDR3 is TGTGCCAGCAGCCCGGGACTAGCGGGGGGGCCTAGCACAGATACGCAGTATTTT. This encodes CASSPGLAGGPSTDTQYF.

For this clonotype: A junction end diverges from the germline sequence, so it may reflect a read error. V and J are TRBV6-5 and TRBJ1-2, with D uncertain. The germline V gene has CDR1 MNHEY and CDR2 SVGAGI. The CDR3 is made up of 13 amino acids. CDR3 nucleotide sequence: TGTGCCAGCAGTTCGGTGAGGTTGGGTGGCTTCACCTTC. Translating gives CASSSVRLGGFTF.

This clonotype was counted at least ten times. This chain uses TRBV20-1 with TRBJ2-5; D gene ambiguous. V lost 2 bases and J lost 2, with 15 bases in between. The length of the CDR3 is 15 residues. The germline gives CDR1 DFQATT, CDR2 SNEGSKA (reference sequence). The CDR3 region is CSARLSGRIQETQYF. CDR3 nucleotide sequence: TGCAGTGCTAGACTTAGTGGCCGTATACAAGAGACCCAGTACTTC.

Many counts were recorded for this clonotype. The chain joins TRBV10-3 to TRBJ2-1; the D gene is possibly TRBD2 (5 bases). The CDR3 totals 14 residues. The V end was cut by 8 bases, the J end by 4 bases, with 15 bases between. The germline gives CDR1 ENHRY, CDR2 SYGVKD. The CDR3 DNA sequence: TGTGCCATCGATCGGACTGGGGTTTACAATGAGCAGTTCTTC. Translated, it gives CAIDRTGVYNEQFF.

The V call is TRBV7-6, the J call TRBJ2-1; D possibly corresponds to TRBD2 (5 bases). There are 14 residues in the CDR3. Germline-derived CDR1 and CDR2 are SGHVS and FNYEAQ. V shed 3 bases and J shed 4 bases, with 10 bases lying between them. The CDR3 loop is CASSFRTEYNEQFF. The CDR3 coding sequence is TGTGCCAGCAGCTTCAGGACTGAATACAATGAGCAGTTCTTC.

This clonotype has a handful of counts. Here the CDR3 reads CASSPRRQGDQPQHF. The DNA for the CDR3 is TGTGCCAGCAGTCCCCGACGACAGGGAGATCAGCCCCAGCATTTT. J is TRBJ1-5 and V is TRBV5-6; TRBD1 matches at 7 bases. The germline V gene has CDR1 SGHDT and CDR2 YYEEEE. V lost 5 bases, J lost 5 bases, and 10 bases stayed unmatched. The CDR3 extends over 15 amino acids.

This clonotype turned up a few times. The V call is TRBV9, the J call TRBJ2-6; D ambiguous. Germline V gene lookup returns CDR1 SGDLS and CDR2 YYNGEE. This CDR3 is built from 17 residues. V shed 0 bases and J shed 2 bases, with 12 bases lying between them. CDR3 protein: CASSVGRSRAGANVLTF. The CDR3 DNA sequence: TGTGCCAGCAGCGTAGGTCGGTCCCGGGCTGGGGCCAACGTCCTGACTTTC.

In its sample, this clonotype was seen a few times. The J gene is TRBJ2-1, the V gene TRBV12-3 or TRBV12-4; TRBD2 aligns across 7 bases. J lost 3 bases, V lost 6 bases, and 8 bases had no gene match. The length of the CDR3 is 15 residues. CDR3 loop: CASSLTGTNYNEQFF. CDR3 coding DNA: TGTGCCAGCAGCTTAACCGGGACTAACTACAATGAGCAGTTCTTC.